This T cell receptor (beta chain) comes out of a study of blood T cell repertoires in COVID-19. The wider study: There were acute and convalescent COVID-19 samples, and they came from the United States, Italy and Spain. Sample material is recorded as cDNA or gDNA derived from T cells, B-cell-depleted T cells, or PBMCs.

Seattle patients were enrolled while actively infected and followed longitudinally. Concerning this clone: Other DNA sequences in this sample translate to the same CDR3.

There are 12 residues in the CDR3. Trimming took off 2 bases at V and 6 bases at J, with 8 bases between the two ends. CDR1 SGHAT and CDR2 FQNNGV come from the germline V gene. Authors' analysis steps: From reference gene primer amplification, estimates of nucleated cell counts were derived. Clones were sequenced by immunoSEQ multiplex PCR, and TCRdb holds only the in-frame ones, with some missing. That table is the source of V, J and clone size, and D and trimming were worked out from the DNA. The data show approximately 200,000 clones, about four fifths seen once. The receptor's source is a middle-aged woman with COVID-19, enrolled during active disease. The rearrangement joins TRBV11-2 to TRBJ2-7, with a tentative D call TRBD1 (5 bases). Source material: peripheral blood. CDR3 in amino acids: CASSLQGSEQYF. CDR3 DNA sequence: TGTGCCAGCAGCTTACAGGGATCCGAGCAGTACTTC.